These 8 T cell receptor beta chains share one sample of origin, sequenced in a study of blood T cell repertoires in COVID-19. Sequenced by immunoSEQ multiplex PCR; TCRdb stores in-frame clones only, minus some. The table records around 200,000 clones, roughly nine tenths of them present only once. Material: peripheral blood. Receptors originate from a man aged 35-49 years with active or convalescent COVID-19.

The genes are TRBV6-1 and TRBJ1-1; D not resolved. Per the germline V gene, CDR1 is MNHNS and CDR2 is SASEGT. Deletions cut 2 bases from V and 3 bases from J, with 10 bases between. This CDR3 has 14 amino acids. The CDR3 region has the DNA TGTGCCAGCAGTGAACCAGGCCGGTACACTGAAGCTTTCTTT. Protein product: CASSEPGRYTEAFF.

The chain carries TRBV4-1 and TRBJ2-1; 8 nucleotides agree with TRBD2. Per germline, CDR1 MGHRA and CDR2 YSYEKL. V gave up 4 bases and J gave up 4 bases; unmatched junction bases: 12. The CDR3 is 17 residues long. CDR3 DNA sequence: TGCGCCAGCAGCCCCATGGGCGCGACGGGAGGGTACAATGAGCAGTTCTTC. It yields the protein CASSPMGATGGYNEQFF.

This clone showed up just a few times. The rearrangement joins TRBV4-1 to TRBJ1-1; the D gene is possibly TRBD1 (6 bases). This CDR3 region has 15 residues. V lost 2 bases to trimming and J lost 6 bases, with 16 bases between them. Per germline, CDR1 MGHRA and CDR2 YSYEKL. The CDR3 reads CASSQFSAGGSEAFF. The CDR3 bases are TGCGCCAGCAGCCAATTTTCAGCGGGGGGCTCTGAAGCTTTCTTT.

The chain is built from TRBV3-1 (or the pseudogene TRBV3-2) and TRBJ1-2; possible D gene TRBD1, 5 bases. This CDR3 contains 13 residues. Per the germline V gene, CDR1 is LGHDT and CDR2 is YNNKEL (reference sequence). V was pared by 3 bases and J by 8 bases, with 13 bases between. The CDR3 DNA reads TGTGCCAGCAGCCAGACAAGGGGAGGCGGCTACACCTTC. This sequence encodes CASSQTRGGGYTF.

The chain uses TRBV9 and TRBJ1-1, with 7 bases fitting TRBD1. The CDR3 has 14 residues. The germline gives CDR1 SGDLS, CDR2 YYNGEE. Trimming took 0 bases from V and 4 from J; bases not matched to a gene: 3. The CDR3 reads CASSVGQGSTEAFF. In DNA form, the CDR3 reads TGTGCCAGCAGCGTAGGACAGGGAAGCACTGAAGCTTTCTTT.

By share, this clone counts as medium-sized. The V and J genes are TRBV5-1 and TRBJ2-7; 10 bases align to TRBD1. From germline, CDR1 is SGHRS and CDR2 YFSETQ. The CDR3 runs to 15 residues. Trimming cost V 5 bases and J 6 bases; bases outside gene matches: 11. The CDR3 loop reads CASSSQTGTGAEQYF. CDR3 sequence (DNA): TGCGCCAGCAGTTCCCAGACCGGGACAGGGGCCGAGCAGTACTTC.

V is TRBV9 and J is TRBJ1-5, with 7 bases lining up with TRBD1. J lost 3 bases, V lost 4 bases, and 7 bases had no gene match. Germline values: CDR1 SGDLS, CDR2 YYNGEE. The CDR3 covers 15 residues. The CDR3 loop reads CASSPTGIDNQPQHF. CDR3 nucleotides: TGTGCCAGCAGCCCGACAGGGATTGACAATCAGCCCCAGCATTTT.

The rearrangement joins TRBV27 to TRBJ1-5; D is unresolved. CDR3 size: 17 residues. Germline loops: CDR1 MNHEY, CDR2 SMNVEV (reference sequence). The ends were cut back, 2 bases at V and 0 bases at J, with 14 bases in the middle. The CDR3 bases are TGTGCCAGCAGTTTACTTGGAGTCAGTCATAGCAATCAGCCCCAGCATTTT. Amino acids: CASSLLGVSHSNQPQHF.